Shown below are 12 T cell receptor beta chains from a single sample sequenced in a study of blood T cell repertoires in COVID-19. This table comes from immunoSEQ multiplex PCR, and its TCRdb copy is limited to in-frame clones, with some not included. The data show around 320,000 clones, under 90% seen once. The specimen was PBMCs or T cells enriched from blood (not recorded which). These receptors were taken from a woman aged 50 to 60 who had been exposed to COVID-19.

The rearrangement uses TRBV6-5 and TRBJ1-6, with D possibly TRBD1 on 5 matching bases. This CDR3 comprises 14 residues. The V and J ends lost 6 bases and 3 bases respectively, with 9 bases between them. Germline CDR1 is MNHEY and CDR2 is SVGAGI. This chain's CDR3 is CASSDSNYNSPLHF. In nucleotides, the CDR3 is TGTGCCAGCAGCGACAGCAACTATAATTCACCCCTCCACTTT.

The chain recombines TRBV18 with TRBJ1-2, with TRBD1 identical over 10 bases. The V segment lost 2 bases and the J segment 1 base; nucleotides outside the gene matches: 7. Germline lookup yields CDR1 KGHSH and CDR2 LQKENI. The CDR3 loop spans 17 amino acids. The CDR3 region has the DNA TGTGCCAGCTCACCAACCGGCGGGACAGGGGATAACTATGGCTACACCTTC. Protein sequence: CASSPTGGTGDNYGYTF.

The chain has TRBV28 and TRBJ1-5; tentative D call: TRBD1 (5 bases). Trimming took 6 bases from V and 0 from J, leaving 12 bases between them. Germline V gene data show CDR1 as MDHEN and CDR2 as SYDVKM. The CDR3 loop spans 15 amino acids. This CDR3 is CASRHPQGSNQPQHF. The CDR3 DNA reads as TGTGCCAGCAGACACCCTCAGGGTAGCAATCAGCCCCAGCATTTT.

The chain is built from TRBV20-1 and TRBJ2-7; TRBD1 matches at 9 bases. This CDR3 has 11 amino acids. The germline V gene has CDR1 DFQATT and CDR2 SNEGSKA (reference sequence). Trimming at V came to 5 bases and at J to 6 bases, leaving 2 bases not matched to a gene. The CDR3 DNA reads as TGCAGTGCTCGGACAGGGGCCGAGCAGTACTTC. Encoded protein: CSARTGAEQYF.

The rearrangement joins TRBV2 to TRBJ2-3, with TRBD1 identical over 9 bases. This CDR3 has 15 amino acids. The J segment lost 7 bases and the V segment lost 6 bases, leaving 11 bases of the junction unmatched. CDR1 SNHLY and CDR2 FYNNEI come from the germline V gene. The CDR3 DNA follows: TGTGCCAGCAGAGTGGACAGGGGTGAGGCATATACGCAGTATTTT. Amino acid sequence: CASRVDRGEAYTQYF.

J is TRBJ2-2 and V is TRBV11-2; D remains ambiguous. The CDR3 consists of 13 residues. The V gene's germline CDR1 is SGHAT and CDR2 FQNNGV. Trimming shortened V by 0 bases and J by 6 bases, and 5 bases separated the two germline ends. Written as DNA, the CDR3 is TGTGCCAGCAGCTTAGATCGGGCCGGGGAGCTGTTTTTT. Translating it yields CASSLDRAGELFF.

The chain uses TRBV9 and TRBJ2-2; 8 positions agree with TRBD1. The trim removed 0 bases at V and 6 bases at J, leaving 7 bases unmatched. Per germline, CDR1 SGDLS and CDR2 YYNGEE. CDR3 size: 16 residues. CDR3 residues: CASSVVGTGRSGELFF. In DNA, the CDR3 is TGTGCCAGCAGCGTAGTTGGGACAGGTCGGTCCGGGGAGCTGTTTTTT.

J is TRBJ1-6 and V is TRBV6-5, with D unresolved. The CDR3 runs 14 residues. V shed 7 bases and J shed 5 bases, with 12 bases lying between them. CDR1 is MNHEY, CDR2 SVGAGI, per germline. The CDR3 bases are TGTGCCAGCAACGCGGAGACGAATAATTCACCCCTCCACTTT. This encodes CASNAETNNSPLHF.

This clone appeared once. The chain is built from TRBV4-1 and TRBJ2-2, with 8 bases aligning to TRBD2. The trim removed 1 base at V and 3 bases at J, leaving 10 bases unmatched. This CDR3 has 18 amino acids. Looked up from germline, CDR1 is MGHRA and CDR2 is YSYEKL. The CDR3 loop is CASSQATTRRGDTGELFF. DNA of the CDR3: TGCGCCAGCAGCCAAGCCACCACCCGGCGGGGGGACACCGGGGAGCTGTTTTTT.

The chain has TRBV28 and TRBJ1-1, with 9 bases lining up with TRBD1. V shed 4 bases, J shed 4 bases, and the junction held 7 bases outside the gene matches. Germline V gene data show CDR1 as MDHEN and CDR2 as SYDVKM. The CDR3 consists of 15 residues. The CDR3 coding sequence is TGTGCCAGCAGTTCCACCGGGACAGGGAGCACTGAAGCTTTCTTT. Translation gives CASSSTGTGSTEAFF.

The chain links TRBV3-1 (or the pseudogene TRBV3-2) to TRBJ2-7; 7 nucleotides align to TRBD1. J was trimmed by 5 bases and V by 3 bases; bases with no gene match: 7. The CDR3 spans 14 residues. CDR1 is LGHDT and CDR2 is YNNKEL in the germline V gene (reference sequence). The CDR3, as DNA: TGTGCCAGCAGCCACTCATCTGGGACAGACGAGCAGTACTTC. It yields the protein CASSHSSGTDEQYF.

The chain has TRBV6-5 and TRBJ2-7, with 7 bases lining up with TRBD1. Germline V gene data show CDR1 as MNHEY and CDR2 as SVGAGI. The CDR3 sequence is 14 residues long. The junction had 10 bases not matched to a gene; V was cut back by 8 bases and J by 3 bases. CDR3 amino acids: CASSEYRDSYEQYF. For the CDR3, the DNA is TGTGCCAGCTCAGAATACAGGGACAGCTACGAGCAGTACTTC.